Presented here are 17 T cell receptor beta chains from one specimen sequenced in a study of blood T cell repertoires in COVID-19. The assay was immunoSEQ multiplex PCR, and TCRdb's table has in-frame clones only and misses some. The sample carries roughly 99,000 clones, approximately 81% recorded once. Sequencing input: peripheral blood. These receptors all stem from a woman older than 75 with acute or convalescent COVID-19.

The chain has TRBV28 and TRBJ2-2; D uncertain. Germline assignment: CDR1 MDHEN and CDR2 SYDVKM. Trimming removed 3 bases from V and 0 bases from J, with 11 bases in between. This CDR3 region has 16 residues. The CDR3 bases are TGTGCCAGCAGTTTCTGGCAGTTGGCGAACACCGGGGAGCTGTTTTTT. Encoded protein: CASSFWQLANTGELFF.

This clone was seen a handful of times. This sequence joins TRBV7-2 and TRBJ1-4; D unclear. Germline-derived CDR1 and CDR2 are SGHTA and FQGNSA. The CDR3 sequence is 15 residues long. V shed 1 base and J shed 5 bases, with 11 bases lying between them. CDR3 DNA: TGTGCCAGCAGCTTAGATCGCCAGGCAAATGAAAAACTGTTTTTT. It yields the protein CASSLDRQANEKLFF.

This chain connects TRBV6-5 to TRBJ1-2; D unclear. The CDR3 loop spans 12 amino acids. Per the germline V gene, CDR1 is MNHEY and CDR2 is SVGAGI. Trimming removed 6 bases at V and 13 bases at J, with 18 bases between. This CDR3 reads CASSLSGRGPTF. The CDR3 bases are TGTGCCAGCAGCCTCTCGGGCCGGGGTCCCACCTTC.

V gene TRBV28 combines with J gene TRBJ1-2; 7 nucleotides line up with TRBD1. V was pared by 6 bases and J by 0 bases, with 4 bases of the junction left unmatched. The germline gives CDR1 MDHEN, CDR2 SYDVKM. The CDR3 is 14 amino acids. The chain's CDR3 is CASRPGQTNYGYTF. In nucleotides, the CDR3 is TGTGCCAGCAGGCCGGGACAGACTAACTATGGCTACACCTTC.

V and J are TRBV5-5 and TRBJ2-3; TRBD2 aligns across 10 bases. The V segment lost 0 bases and the J segment 1 base; nucleotides outside the gene matches: 2. There are 16 residues in the CDR3. Germline V gene lookup returns CDR1 SGHKS and CDR2 YYEKEE (reference sequence). The CDR3 reads CASSLGTSGRTDTQYF. Written as DNA, the CDR3 is TGTGCCAGCAGCTTGGGGACTAGCGGCCGCACAGATACGCAGTATTTT.

The chain couples TRBV18 to TRBJ2-6; TRBD2 matches at 8 bases. V was pared by 2 bases and J by 4 bases, with 10 bases of the junction left unmatched. CDR3 length equals 18 residues. Looked up from germline, CDR1 is KGHSH and CDR2 is LQKENI. The CDR3 loop reads CASSPIRTSRGGANVLTF. In nucleotides, the CDR3 is TGTGCCAGCTCACCAATCAGGACTAGCCGAGGGGGGGCCAACGTCCTGACTTTC.

This clone has a handful of counts. Here the CDR3 DNA reads TGTGCCACCAGTCCGGGACATGATGAAAAACTGTTTTTT. The encoded protein is CATSPGHDEKLFF. J is TRBJ1-4 and V is TRBV24-1, with D possibly matching TRBD1 (6 bases). CDR3 size: 13 residues. The V gene lost 6 bases and the J gene lost 6 bases, with 10 bases spanning the gap. The germline gives CDR1 KGHDR, CDR2 SFDVKD.

This chain links TRBV27 with TRBJ1-4; maybe TRBD1 (6 bases). This CDR3 has 17 amino acids. Deletions cut 1 base from V and 7 bases from J, with 19 bases between. Germline V lookup: CDR1 MNHEY, CDR2 SMNVEV (reference sequence). The CDR3 sequence: CASSLFPNREGSEKLFF. CDR3 DNA sequence: TGTGCCAGCAGTTTATTCCCTAACAGGGAGGGGAGTGAAAAACTGTTTTTT.

In this sample, this clone turned up a few times. The rearrangement joins TRBV2 to TRBJ2-7, with D perhaps matching TRBD2 (6 bases). The germline V gene has CDR1 SNHLY and CDR2 FYNNEI. CDR3 size: 11 residues. The ends were cut back, 9 bases at V and 3 bases at J, with 9 bases in the middle. The chain's CDR3 is CASAGLYEQYF. The CDR3 region has the DNA TGTGCCAGTGCGGGGCTCTACGAGCAGTACTTC.

This sequence joins TRBV6-5 and TRBJ1-4; 7 nucleotides agree with TRBD1. The junction had 9 bases not matched to a gene; V was cut back by 6 bases and J by 8 bases. CDR1 is MNHEY, CDR2 SVGAGI, per germline. The CDR3 contains 14 residues. The CDR3 nucleotides are TGTGCCAGCAGCTCAAGGGACAGCCGGGAAAAACTGTTTTTT. It is translated as CASSSRDSREKLFF.

The V and J genes are TRBV5-1 and TRBJ2-3; TRBD2 aligns across 9 bases. The V segment lost 0 bases and the J segment 1 base; nucleotides outside the gene matches: 3. CDR1 SGHRS and CDR2 YFSETQ come from the germline V gene. This CDR3 comprises 16 residues. CDR3 residues: CASSLDASGGTDTQYF. The CDR3 DNA reads as TGCGCCAGCAGCTTGGATGCTAGCGGGGGCACAGATACGCAGTATTTT. Variable domain in full (rest from reference TRBV5-1 and TRBJ2-3): KAGVTQTPRYLIKTRGQQVTLSCSPISGHRSVSWYQQTPGQGLQFLFEYFSETQRNKGNFPGRFSGRQFSNSRSEMNVSTLELGDSALYLCASSLDASGGTDTQYFGPGTRLTVL.

The genes are TRBV28 and TRBJ2-5; D is unclear. Germline loops: CDR1 MDHEN, CDR2 SYDVKM. The CDR3 is 11 residues long. V lost 7 bases and J lost 0, with 3 bases in between. The CDR3 loop reads CASTNQETQYF. CDR3 sequence (DNA): TGTGCCAGCACCAACCAAGAGACCCAGTACTTC.

This clone was recorded a few times. J is TRBJ1-3 and V is TRBV30; D is undetermined. This CDR3 spans 11 amino acids. The V and J ends lost 2 bases and 7 bases respectively, with 6 bases between them. The germline V gene encodes CDR1 GTSNPN and CDR2 SVGIG (reference sequence). CDR3 amino acids: CAWSIENTIYF. DNA of the CDR3: TGTGCCTGGAGTATAGAGAACACCATATATTTT. Filled out from reference TRBV30 and TRBJ1-3, the complete variable domain reads SQTIHQWPATLVQPVGSPLSLECTVEGTSNPNLYWYRQAAGRGLQLLFYSVGIGQISSEVPQNLSASRPQDRQFILSSKKLLLSDSGFYLCAWSIENTIYFGEGSWLTVV.

The chain recombines TRBV19 with TRBJ1-5; D might be TRBD1 (6 bases). Trimming stripped 6 bases from V and 0 bases from J, with 12 bases between. CDR1 and CDR2 (germline): LNHDA, SQIVND (reference sequence). This CDR3 comprises 15 residues. The CDR3 coding sequence is TGTGCCAGTAGGGTGACGGACAGTAGCAATCAGCCCCAGCATTTT. Translating it yields CASRVTDSSNQPQHF.

This clone has more than one count but fewer than ten. The chain is built from TRBV6-2 or TRBV6-3 and TRBJ2-7, with 7 positions matching TRBD1. The V segment lost 6 bases and the J segment 3 bases; nucleotides outside the gene matches: 8. Germline-derived CDR1 and CDR2 are MNHEY and SVGEGT. The CDR3 sequence is 14 residues long. The DNA for the CDR3 is TGTGCCAGCAGCCCCGGGACAGCTAACTACGAGCAGTACTTC. As protein: CASSPGTANYEQYF.

CDR3 residues: CASSPPSSGETQYF. In DNA, the CDR3 is TGTGCCAGCAGCCCGCCGTCGTCAGGAGAGACCCAGTACTTC. The chain employs TRBV11-2 and TRBJ2-5; no reliable D call. The V end was cut by 5 bases, the J end by 4 bases, with 14 bases between. Germline V gene data show CDR1 as SGHAT and CDR2 as FQNNGV. The CDR3 has 14 amino acids.

V usage is TRBV24-1 and J usage is TRBJ1-3; D is undetermined. The V gene lost 4 bases and the J gene lost 5 bases, with 5 bases spanning the gap. Looked up from germline, CDR1 is KGHDR and CDR2 is SFDVKD. The CDR3 has 12 amino acids. This chain's CDR3 is CATSDSRNTIYF. In nucleotides, the CDR3 is TGTGCCACCAGTGACAGTAGAAACACCATATATTTT.